Below are 11 T cell receptor beta chains sequenced from a single sample in a study of human T cells and chemical hapten exposure. The time point denotes: patch test 2, 6 weeks after DPC sensitization. Sample treatment: therapeutic diphenylcyclopropenone sensitization with weekly scalp DPC. A single record per CDR3 protein comes from TCRdb applying MiXCR to the RACE reads. Here the sample spans some 82,000 distinct CDR3 sequences, more than 6.5% being singletons. Sequencing used whole blood, obtained in connection with sensitization to the hapten diphenylcyclopropenone (DPC). These TCRs come from a woman aged 25 to 39 with alopecia areata. Some clones in this sample may be carry-over from other donors' samples.

This clonotype appeared a few times. The V gene is TRBV7-2, the J gene TRBJ1-6, with 8 bases matching TRBD1. The CDR3 loop spans 15 amino acids. Trimming took 5 bases from V and 8 from J; bases not matched to a gene: 8. CDR1 and CDR2 from the germline V gene are SGHTA and FQGNSA. In DNA form, the CDR3 reads TGTGCCAGCAGCAGACAGGGGAACGTTGATTCACCCCTCCACTTT. Encoded protein: CASSRQGNVDSPLHF.

This clonotype was detected ten times or more. The J gene is TRBJ2-2, the V gene TRBV12-3 or TRBV12-4; no clear D gene. The CDR3 sequence is 13 residues long. Trimming took 3 bases from V and 0 from J, leaving 2 bases between them. Written as DNA, the CDR3 is TGTGCCAGCAGTTTCCCGAACACCGGGGAGCTGTTTTTT. Translating it yields CASSFPNTGELFF.

In its sample, this clonotype was seen many times. The chain is built from TRBV7-2 and TRBJ2-1, with 10 bases lining up with TRBD1. Germline V lookup: CDR1 SGHTA, CDR2 FQGNSA. CDR3 length equals 15 residues. The ends lost 1 base at V and 10 bases at J; junction bases unmatched: 7. The CDR3 sequence: CASSLGGTGVREQFF. The CDR3 DNA reads as TGTGCCAGCAGCTTAGGGGGGACAGGGGTACGGGAGCAGTTCTTC.

This clonotype appeared many times. This chain links TRBV20-1 with TRBJ2-7; 8 bases are a match to TRBD1. Per the germline V gene, CDR1 is DFQATT and CDR2 is SNEGSKA (reference sequence). The CDR3 is made up of 16 amino acids. The ends lost 0 bases at V and 3 bases at J; junction bases unmatched: 10. The CDR3, as DNA: TGCAGTGCTAGAGATGCCGGGACAGGTCTTGGCTACGAGCAGTACTTC. Translation gives CSARDAGTGLGYEQYF.

There are many counts of this clonotype. The chain employs TRBV20-1 and TRBJ2-5; no reliable D call. Germline CDR1 is DFQATT and CDR2 is SNEGSKA (reference sequence). CDR3 length equals 12 residues. The ends were cut back, 6 bases at V and 1 base at J, with 9 bases in the middle. For the CDR3, the DNA is TGCAGTGCCAATACAGTCCAAGAGACCCAGTACTTC. This encodes CSANTVQETQYF.

CDR3 sequence: CASSEVGERTEAFF. CDR3 in DNA: TGTGCCAGCAGTGAAGTGGGGGAGAGGACTGAAGCTTTCTTT. This chain uses TRBV25-1 with TRBJ1-1, with D tentatively TRBD1 (5 bases). The CDR3 has 14 amino acids. V was trimmed by 2 bases and J by 5 bases, leaving 12 bases between them. CDR1 and CDR2 from the germline V gene are MGHDK and SYGVNS.

This clonotype was detected a few times. The rearrangement uses TRBV12-3 or TRBV12-4 and TRBJ1-1; no clear D. Trimming removed 6 bases from V and 1 base from J, with 12 bases in between. CDR3 length: 14 amino acids. The CDR3 is CASSHSGANTEAFF. The CDR3 DNA reads TGTGCCAGCAGCCACTCCGGTGCGAACACTGAAGCTTTCTTT.

Many counts were recorded for this clonotype. The chain couples TRBV5-1 to TRBJ2-3, with D hard to call. Between the trimmed V and J ends, which lost 6 bases and 1 base, there was a span of 15 bases. The CDR3 sequence is 15 residues long. Germline V CDR1 and CDR2: SGHRS, YFSETQ. The CDR3 DNA is TGCGCCAGCAAGTTAAGGCTCCCGCGCACAGATACGCAGTATTTT. This translates into CASKLRLPRTDTQYF.

This chain connects TRBV19 to TRBJ2-5, with D perhaps assigned TRBD1 or TRBD2 (6 bases each). There are 13 residues in the CDR3. CDR1 and CDR2 (germline): LNHDA, SQIVND (reference sequence). V was clipped by 6 bases and J by 1 base, with 9 bases between them. In nucleotides, the CDR3 is TGTGCCAGTAGCCGGGGGCTCCAAGAGACCCAGTACTTC. Translated, it gives CASSRGLQETQYF.

This clonotype was seen repeatedly, ten times or more. The rearrangement joins TRBV11-3 to TRBJ2-5; no firm D call. V shed 0 bases and J shed 7 bases, with 6 bases lying between them. This CDR3 is built from 12 residues. Germline CDR1 is SGHNT and CDR2 is YENEEA. The CDR3 region is CASSLDTGTQYF. CDR3 in DNA: TGTGCCAGCAGCTTAGATACGGGGACCCAGTACTTC.

The sample holds a few counts of this clonotype. The V gene is TRBV5-1, the J gene TRBJ2-3, with 9 bases aligning to TRBD2. V gave up 2 bases and J gave up 2 bases; unmatched junction bases: 3. The CDR3 sequence is 15 residues long. The germline V gene encodes CDR1 SGHRS and CDR2 YFSETQ. The CDR3 loop reads CASSLTSGPTDTQYF. The CDR3 nucleotides are TGCGCCAGCAGCTTAACTAGCGGGCCCACAGATACGCAGTATTTT.